One and the same sample provided the 2 T cell receptor beta chains below, sequenced in a study of B cell selection in AIRE deficiency. Regulatory T cells were sorted as CD4+CD25hiCD127low/negative cells. Clones were sequenced by immunoSEQ multiplex PCR, and TCRdb holds only the in-frame ones, with some missing. The sample comprises 20,000 to 25,000 clones, 94% of which are singletons, and less than 2% rests with the top ten. The sequencing sample was made of Tregs sorted from PBMCs. These receptors were obtained from a human donor with AIRE deficiency.

V is TRBV19 and J is TRBJ1-2; TRBD1 agrees at 9 bases. Germline CDR1 reads LNHDA; CDR2 reads SQIVND (reference sequence). This CDR3 region has 16 residues. J gave up 0 bases and V 7 bases, and 9 bases lay outside the gene matches. The CDR3: CASNSPGQGTNYGYTF. The CDR3 DNA follows: TGTGCCAGTAACTCCCCCGGACAGGGGACTAACTATGGCTACACCTTC.

The chain is built from TRBV19 and TRBJ2-6; D is undetermined. The CDR3 extends over 15 amino acids. With 2 bases removed from V and 2 bases from J, the gap between germline ends came to 7 bases. In germline, CDR1 is LNHDA, CDR2 SQIVND (reference sequence). Here the CDR3 reads CASSIKVPGANVLTF. The CDR3 DNA reads TGTGCCAGTAGTATAAAGGTCCCTGGGGCCAACGTCCTGACTTTC.